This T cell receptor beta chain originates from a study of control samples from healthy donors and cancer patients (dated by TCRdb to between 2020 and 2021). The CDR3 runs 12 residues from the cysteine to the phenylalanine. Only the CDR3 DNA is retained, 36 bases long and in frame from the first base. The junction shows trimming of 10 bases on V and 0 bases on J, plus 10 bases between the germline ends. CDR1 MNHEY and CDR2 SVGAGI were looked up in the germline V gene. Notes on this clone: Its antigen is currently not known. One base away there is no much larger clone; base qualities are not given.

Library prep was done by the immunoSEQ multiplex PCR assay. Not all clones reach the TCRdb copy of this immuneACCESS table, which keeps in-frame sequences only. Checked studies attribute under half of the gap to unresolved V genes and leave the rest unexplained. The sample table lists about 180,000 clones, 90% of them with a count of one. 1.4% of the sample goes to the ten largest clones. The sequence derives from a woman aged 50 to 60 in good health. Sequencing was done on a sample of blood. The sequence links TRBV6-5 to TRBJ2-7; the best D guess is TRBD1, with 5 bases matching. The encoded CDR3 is CATTGNSYEQYF. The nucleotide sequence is TGTGCCACCACAGGTAACTCCTACGAGCAGTACTTC.